The TCR beta chain under discussion was sequenced for a study of cytomegalovirus exposure and HLA in healthy donors (dated by TCRdb to 2017 to 2019). As for the study more broadly: The roughly 650 repertoires of the first cohort and the 120 validation repertoires were produced on the same platform, according to a later analysis. The study aimed to test whether signatures of past pathogen exposure could be identified by cataloging public T cell receptors. Besides the first cohort of around 700 subjects, a separate validation cohort made up of 120 or so different subjects was used. To predict cytomegalovirus infection status, the study brought together high-throughput TCR immunosequencing, statistical association of individual TCRs with disease status, and machine learning. The full study reports these points: The study gave a list of 150 to 200 TCR beta chains associated with cytomegalovirus. A few of the identified cytomegalovirus-associated TCR beta chains were confirmed in vitro to be specific for cytomegalovirus antigens. All 120 or so repertoires were used to score co-occurrence in the validation cohort in a later analysis, because that analysis had no HLA typing for the cohort. Subsequent analysis determined that TCRs grouped into clusters in the first cohort also showed a tendency toward co-occurrence across the approximately 110 validation repertoires, and 85% to 95% of cluster scores exceeded 0. While some public TCRs were present in many individuals, most TCR sequences turned up only very rarely across donors. It was suggested by the authors that the approach could potentially be generalized to other disease states and immunological phenotypes. The classifier was reported to diagnose cytomegalovirus status with high specificity and sensitivity in both the original and validation cohorts.

As to this clone: Its antigen is currently not known. No much larger clonotype is one base removed from it; base qualities were not supplied.

Looking up the germline V gene (reference sequence) yields CDR1 LNHDA and CDR2 SQIVND. Its CDR3 holds 15 amino acids, cysteine through phenylalanine. Only the CDR3 DNA stays, 45 bases, in frame from base 1. V is reduced by 5 bases and J by 2 bases, leaving a spacing of 13 bases between them. Library creation used the immunoSEQ multiplex PCR assay. From the authors' description of their analysis: A statistical classification framework was built for diagnosing cytomegalovirus status from the catalog of TCR beta chain sequences. This is the immuneACCESS table as TCRdb keeps it, with only in-frame sequences that have V and J called. A part of the clones is gone; compared with another copy, unresolved V genes explain less than half, and the rest is unexplained. V, J and clone size were drawn from that table, and D and trimming were deduced from the DNA. In all, the sample holds roughly 56,000 clones, and 90% to 95% of those were seen once. The leading ten clones occupy around 1.1% of the sample.

The donors belonged to the validation cohort of over a hundred subjects, which was separate from the 666-subject first cohort. The chain was built from TRBV19 and TRBJ2-1; TRBD1 is a possible D gene, resting on 6 matching bases. The sequenced sample consisted of PBMCs. The TCR comes from a man younger than 35 in good health and CMV-seronegative. CDR3 sequence: CASSPGQPPYNEQFF. In nucleotide form, the sequence is TGTGCCAGTAGTCCAGGACAGCCTCCCTACAATGAGCAGTTCTTC.